Sequencing of this T cell receptor (beta chain) was carried out in a study of T cells in localized non-small cell lung cancer. Some clones are missing from TCRdb's copy, which holds only in-frame ones; the method was immunoSEQ multiplex PCR. This table has about 2,000 clones, over 15% appearing once. The sample holds a few counts of this clone. Germline-derived CDR1 and CDR2 are MDHEN and SYDVKM. CDR3 length equals 21 residues. The V end was cut by 7 bases, the J end by 0 bases, with 33 bases between. The input for sequencing was lung tumor tissue, taken before any cancer treatment. This sequence originates from a female donor aged 60 or older with stage I squamous cell lung carcinoma. V and J are TRBV28 and TRBJ1-1; possible D gene TRBD1, 5 bases. The CDR3 is CASTGRVRAAAIGRVNTEAFF. CDR3 nucleotides: TGTGCCAGCACAGGGCGGGTTCGGGCCGCAGCCATCGGGCGGGTGAACACTGAAGCTTTCTTT.